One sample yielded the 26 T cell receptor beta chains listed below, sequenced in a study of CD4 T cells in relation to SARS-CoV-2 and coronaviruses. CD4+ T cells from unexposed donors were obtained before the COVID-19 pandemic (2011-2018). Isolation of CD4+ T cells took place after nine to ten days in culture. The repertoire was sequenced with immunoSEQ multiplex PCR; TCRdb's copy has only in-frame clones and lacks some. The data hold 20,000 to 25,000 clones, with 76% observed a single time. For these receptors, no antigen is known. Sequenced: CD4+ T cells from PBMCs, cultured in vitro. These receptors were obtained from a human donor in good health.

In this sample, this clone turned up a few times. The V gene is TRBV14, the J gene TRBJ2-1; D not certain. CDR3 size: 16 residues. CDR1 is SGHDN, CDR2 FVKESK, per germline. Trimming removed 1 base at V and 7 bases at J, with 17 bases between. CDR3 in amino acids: CASSQGASRPSNEQFF. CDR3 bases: TGTGCCAGCAGCCAAGGCGCTAGTAGACCCTCAAATGAGCAGTTCTTC.

CDR3 in DNA: TGTGCCAGTGAGGGTTACGGTAGCGAGCAGTACTTC. It translates to CASEGYGSEQYF. The chain couples TRBV28 to TRBJ2-7, with a tentative D call TRBD2 (5 bases). The CDR3 has 12 amino acids. V gave up 9 bases and J gave up 6 bases, with 15 bases separating them. The germline CDR1 and CDR2 sequences are MDHEN and SYDVKM. The full variable domain, in which reference TRBV28 and TRBJ2-7 provide the parts outside the CDR3, is DVKVTQSSRYLVKRTGEKVFLECVQDMDHENMFWYRQDPGLGLRLIYFSYDVKMKEKGDIPEGYSVSREKKERFSLILESASTNQTSMYLCASEGYGSEQYFGPGTRLTVT.

The CDR3 coding sequence is TGTGCCAGCAGCTTACAGGGCGCTCTTCGAGCCTACAATGAGCAGTTCTTC. Its protein product is CASSLQGALRAYNEQFF. The V call is TRBV11-2, the J call TRBJ2-1, with D maybe TRBD1 (5 bases). CDR1 is SGHAT and CDR2 is FQNNGV in the germline V gene. The CDR3 is 17 amino acids. V was shortened by 2 bases and J by 2 bases, with 16 bases between the two germline ends.

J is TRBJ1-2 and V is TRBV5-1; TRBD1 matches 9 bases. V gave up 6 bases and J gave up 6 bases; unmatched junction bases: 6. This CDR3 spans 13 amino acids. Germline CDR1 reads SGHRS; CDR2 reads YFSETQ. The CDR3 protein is CASNLDRGDGYTF. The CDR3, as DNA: TGCGCCAGCAACCTGGACAGGGGTGATGGCTACACCTTC. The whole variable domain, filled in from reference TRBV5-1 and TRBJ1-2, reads KAGVTQTPRYLIKTRGQQVTLSCSPISGHRSVSWYQQTPGQGLQFLFEYFSETQRNKGNFPGRFSGRQFSNSRSEMNVSTLELGDSALYLCASNLDRGDGYTFGSGTRLTVV.

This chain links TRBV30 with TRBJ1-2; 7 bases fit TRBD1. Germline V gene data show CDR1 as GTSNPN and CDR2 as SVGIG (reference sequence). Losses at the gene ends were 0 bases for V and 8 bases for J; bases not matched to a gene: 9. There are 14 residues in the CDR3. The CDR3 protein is CAWSVGGKLGGYTF. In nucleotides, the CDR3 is TGTGCCTGGAGTGTAGGGGGCAAGCTCGGCGGCTACACCTTC.

CDR3 region: CASSPDRDIRNSPLHF. The CDR3 DNA follows: TGCGCCAGCAGCCCGGACCGGGACATACGTAATTCACCCCTCCACTTT. This chain links TRBV5-1 with TRBJ1-6, with D possibly TRBD1 on 6 matching bases. The CDR3 contains 16 residues. The germline CDR1 and CDR2 sequences are SGHRS and YFSETQ. The V gene lost 4 bases and the J gene lost 6 bases, with 17 bases spanning the gap.

The CDR3 DNA reads TGTGCTAGTGGTTTTGTGGGGACCTACGAGCAGTACTTC. Translated, it gives CASGFVGTYEQYF. The chain is built from TRBV12-5 and TRBJ2-7; D remains unclear. V was pared by 3 bases and J by 2 bases, with 8 bases between. Per germline, CDR1 LGHNT and CDR2 FRNRAP. The CDR3 runs to 13 residues. Full variable domain (outside the CDR3, taken from reference TRBV12-5 and TRBJ2-7): DARVTQTPRHKVTEMGQEVTMRCQPILGHNTVFWYRQTMMQGLELLAYFRNRAPLDDSGMPKDRFSAEMPDATLATLKIQPSEPRDSAVYFCASGFVGTYEQYFGPGTRLTVT.

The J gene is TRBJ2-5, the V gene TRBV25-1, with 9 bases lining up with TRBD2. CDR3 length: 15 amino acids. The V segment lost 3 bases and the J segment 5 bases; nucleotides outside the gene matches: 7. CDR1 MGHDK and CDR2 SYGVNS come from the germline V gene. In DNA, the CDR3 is TGTGCCAGCAGTGATTGGCGGGAGGGTGGGGAGACCCAGTACTTC. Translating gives CASSDWREGGETQYF. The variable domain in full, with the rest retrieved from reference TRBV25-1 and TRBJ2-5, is EADIYQTPRYLVIGTGKKITLECSQTMGHDKMYWYQQDPGMELHLIHYSYGVNSTEKGDLSSESTVSRIRTEHFPLTLESARPSHTSQYLCASSDWREGGETQYFGPGTRLLVL.

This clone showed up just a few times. The CDR3 sequence: CATSDLGGTGELFF. The CDR3 DNA reads as TGTGCCACCAGTGACCTAGGAGGCACCGGGGAGCTGTTTTTT. The chain recombines TRBV24-1 with TRBJ2-2; D perhaps matches TRBD2 (5 bases). V was shortened by 4 bases and J by 4 bases, with 9 bases between the two germline ends. The CDR3 runs to 14 residues. Germline values: CDR1 KGHDR, CDR2 SFDVKD.

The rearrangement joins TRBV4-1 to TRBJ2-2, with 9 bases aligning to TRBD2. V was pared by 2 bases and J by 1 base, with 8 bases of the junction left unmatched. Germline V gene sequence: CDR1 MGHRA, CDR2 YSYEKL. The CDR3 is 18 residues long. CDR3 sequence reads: CASSQSLAGIQNTGELFF. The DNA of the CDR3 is TGCGCCAGCAGCCAATCCCTAGCGGGAATACAGAACACCGGGGAGCTGTTTTTT.

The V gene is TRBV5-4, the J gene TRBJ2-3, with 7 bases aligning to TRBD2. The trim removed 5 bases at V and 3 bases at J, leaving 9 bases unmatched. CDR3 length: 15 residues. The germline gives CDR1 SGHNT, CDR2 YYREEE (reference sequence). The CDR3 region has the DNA TGTGCCAGCAGGAAAGGGACGGGAGGAACAGATACGCAGTATTTT. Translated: CASRKGTGGTDTQYF.

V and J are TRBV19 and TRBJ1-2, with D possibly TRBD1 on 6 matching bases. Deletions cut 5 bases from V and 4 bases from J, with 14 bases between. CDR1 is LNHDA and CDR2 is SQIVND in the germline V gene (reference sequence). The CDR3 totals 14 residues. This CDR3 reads CASSPDRRGYGYTF. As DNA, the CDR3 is TGTGCCAGTAGTCCAGACAGGCGGGGCTATGGCTACACCTTC.

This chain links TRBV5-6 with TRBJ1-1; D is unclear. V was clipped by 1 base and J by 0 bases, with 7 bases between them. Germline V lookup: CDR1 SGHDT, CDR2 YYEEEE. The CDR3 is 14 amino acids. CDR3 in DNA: TGTGCCAGCAGCTTGCCAGAGCTGAACACTGAAGCTTTCTTT. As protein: CASSLPELNTEAFF.

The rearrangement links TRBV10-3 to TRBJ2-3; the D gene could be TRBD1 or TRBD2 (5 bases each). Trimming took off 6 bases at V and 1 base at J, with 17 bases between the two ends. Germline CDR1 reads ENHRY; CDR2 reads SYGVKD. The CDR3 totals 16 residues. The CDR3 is CAIREALGRGTDTQYF. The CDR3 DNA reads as TGTGCCATCAGGGAAGCCCTGGGACGGGGCACAGATACGCAGTATTTT.

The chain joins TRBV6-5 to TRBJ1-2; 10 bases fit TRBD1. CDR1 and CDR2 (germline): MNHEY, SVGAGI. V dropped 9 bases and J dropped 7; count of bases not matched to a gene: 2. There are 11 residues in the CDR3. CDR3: CASRTGGGYTF. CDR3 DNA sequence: TGTGCCAGTAGGACAGGGGGTGGCTACACCTTC.

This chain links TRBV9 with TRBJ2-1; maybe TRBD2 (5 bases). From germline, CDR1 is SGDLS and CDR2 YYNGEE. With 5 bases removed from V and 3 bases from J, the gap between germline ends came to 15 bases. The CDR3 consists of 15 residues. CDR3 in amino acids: CASRASTGFYNEQFF. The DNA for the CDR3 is TGTGCCAGCAGGGCCTCTACGGGATTCTACAATGAGCAGTTCTTC. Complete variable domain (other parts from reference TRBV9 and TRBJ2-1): DSGVTQTPKHLITATGQRVTLRCSPRSGDLSVYWYQQSLDQGLQFLIQYYNGEERAKGNILERFSAQQFPDLHSELNLSSLELGDSALYFCASRASTGFYNEQFFGPGTRLTVL.

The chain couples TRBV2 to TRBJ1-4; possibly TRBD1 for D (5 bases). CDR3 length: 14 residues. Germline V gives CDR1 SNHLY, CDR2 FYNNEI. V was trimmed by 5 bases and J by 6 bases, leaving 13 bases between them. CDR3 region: CASSLDGAHEKLFF. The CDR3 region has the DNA TGTGCCAGCAGTTTGGACGGGGCGCATGAAAAACTGTTTTTT.

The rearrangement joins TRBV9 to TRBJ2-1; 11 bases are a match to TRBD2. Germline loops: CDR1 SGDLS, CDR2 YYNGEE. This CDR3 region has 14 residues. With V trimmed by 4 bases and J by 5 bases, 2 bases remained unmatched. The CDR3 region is CASSLGLADNEQFF. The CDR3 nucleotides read TGTGCCAGCAGCCTGGGACTAGCGGACAATGAGCAGTTCTTC.

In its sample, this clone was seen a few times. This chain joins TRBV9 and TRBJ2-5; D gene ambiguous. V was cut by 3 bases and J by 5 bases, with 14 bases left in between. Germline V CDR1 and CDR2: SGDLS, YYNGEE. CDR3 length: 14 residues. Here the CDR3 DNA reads TGTGCCAGCAGCGGCGACCAAGCCCACGAGACCCAGTACTTC. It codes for CASSGDQAHETQYF.

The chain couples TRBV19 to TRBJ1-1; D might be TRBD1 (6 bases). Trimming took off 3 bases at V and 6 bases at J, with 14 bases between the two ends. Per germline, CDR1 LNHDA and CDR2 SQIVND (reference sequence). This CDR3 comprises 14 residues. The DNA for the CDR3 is TGTGCCAGTAGTATCCAACAGGGTATCGCTGAAGCTTTCTTT. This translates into CASSIQQGIAEAFF.

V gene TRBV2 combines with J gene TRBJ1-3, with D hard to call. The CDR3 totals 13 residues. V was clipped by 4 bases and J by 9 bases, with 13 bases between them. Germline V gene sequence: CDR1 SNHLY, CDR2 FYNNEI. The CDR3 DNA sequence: TGTGCCAGCAGTGTAGGCTCCCGGGGCACCATATATTTT. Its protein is CASSVGSRGTIYF.

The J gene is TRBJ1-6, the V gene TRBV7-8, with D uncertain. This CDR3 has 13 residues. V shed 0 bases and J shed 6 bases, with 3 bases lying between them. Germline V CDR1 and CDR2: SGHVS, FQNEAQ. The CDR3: CASSLAPNSPLHF. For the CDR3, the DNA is TGTGCCAGCAGCTTAGCGCCTAATTCACCCCTCCACTTT.

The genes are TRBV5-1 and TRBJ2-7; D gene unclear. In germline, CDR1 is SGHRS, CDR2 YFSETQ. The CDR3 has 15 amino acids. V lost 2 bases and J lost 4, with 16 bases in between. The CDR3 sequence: CASSFLLNSQYEQYF. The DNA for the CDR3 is TGCGCCAGCAGCTTCTTACTGAACTCCCAGTACGAGCAGTACTTC.

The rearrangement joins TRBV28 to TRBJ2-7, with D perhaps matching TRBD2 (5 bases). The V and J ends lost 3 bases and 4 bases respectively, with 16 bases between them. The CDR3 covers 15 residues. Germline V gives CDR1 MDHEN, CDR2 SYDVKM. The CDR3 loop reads CASSFWRAPPYEQYF. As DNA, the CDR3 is TGTGCCAGCAGTTTTTGGCGGGCGCCTCCATACGAGCAGTACTTC.

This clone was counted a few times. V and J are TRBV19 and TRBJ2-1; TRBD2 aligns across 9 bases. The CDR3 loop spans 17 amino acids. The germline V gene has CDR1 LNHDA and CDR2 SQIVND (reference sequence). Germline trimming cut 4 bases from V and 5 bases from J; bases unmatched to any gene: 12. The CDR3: CASSNGLPSGINNEQFF. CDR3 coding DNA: TGTGCCAGTAGTAATGGTTTGCCTAGCGGGATCAACAATGAGCAGTTCTTC.

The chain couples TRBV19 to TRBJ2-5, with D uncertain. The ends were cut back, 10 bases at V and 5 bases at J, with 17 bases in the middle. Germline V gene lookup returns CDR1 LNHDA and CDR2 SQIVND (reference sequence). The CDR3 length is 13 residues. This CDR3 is CATEEGNGETQYF. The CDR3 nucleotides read TGTGCCACCGAGGAAGGGAACGGGGAGACCCAGTACTTC.